This TCR beta chain was profiled in a study of graft-versus-host responses after intestinal transplantation. Libraries were prepared by immunoSEQ multiplex PCR; TCRdb keeps only in-frame clonotypes and omits some of them. The sample carries 8,000 to 9,000 clones, more than 30% recorded once. This clone rates as medium-sized (0.01 to 0.1%). Investigators plated around 200,000 CFSE-labeled responder cells together with around 200,000 irradiated stimulator cells labeled with violet dye. At the end of the reaction, proliferating CFSE-low CD3+CD4+ and CD3+CD8+ responders were sorted. The V gene's germline CDR1 is SQVTM and CDR2 ANQGSEA. Between the trimmed V and J ends, which lost 2 bases and 0 bases, there was a span of 5 bases. The CDR3 has 13 amino acids. General study findings and limits: In patients with graft-donor T cell macrochimerism, allograft graft-versus-host to host-versus-graft clonal ratios were high. Ileal or blood samples showed some GvH clones first, and such clones were also found in recipient marrow.

This chain links TRBV29-1 with TRBJ1-3; the D is unclear. The clonotype originates from a human patient who received an intestinal transplant. Sample: alloreactive CD4+ T cells from a mixed lymphocyte reaction culture, taken before intestinal transplant. The subset: CFSE-low proliferating T cells sorted from approximately 6-day pre-transplant mixed lymphocyte reaction (GvH or HvG direction). CDR3 nucleotides: TGCAGCGTTGAATCAGGCTCTGGAAACACCATATATTTT. This encodes CSVESGSGNTIYF.